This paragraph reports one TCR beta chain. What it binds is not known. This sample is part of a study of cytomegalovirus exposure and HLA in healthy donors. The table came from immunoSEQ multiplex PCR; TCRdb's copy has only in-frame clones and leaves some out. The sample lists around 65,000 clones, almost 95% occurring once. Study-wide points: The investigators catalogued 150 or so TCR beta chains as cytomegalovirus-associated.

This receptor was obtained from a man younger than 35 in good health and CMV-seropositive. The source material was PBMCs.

The CDR3 sequence is CSVEDRTGPLNYGYTF. For the CDR3, the DNA is TGCAGCGTTGAAGATCGGACAGGCCCTCTTAACTATGGCTACACCTTC. The rearrangement links TRBV29-1 to TRBJ1-2; 7 nucleotides match TRBD1. Germline CDR1 reads SQVTM; CDR2 reads ANQGSEA. CDR3 length: 16 residues. V lost 0 bases, J lost 1 base, and 8 bases stayed unmatched.